The 7 T cell receptor beta chains in this list originate from one sample, sequenced in a study of CD4 and CD8 cells across lung adenocarcinoma regions (dated by TCRdb to about 2018). Library creation used PCR. Instrument used: HiSeq X Ten. The raw public reads went through TCRdb reprocessing: fastp at Q25, MiXCR clone calling, in-frame beta chains kept. CDR3 protein duplicates are merged, each entry listing the most common genes and DNA. This sample has about 16,000 distinct CDR3 sequences in its table, and 45% to 70% of those were observed once. The top ten clones comprise over 25% of the sample. Input material: CD8+ T cells from the center of a lung tumor. The meaning of the sample's cell subset or site label: tumor center region. The receptors stem from a female donor with lung adenocarcinoma. The CD4 and CD8 labels of this study may be unreliable.

Concerning this clonotype itself: The junction does not match germline at one end; this may be a read error. The chain uses TRBV6-5 and TRBJ2-3, with TRBD2 matching 9 bases. From germline, CDR1 is MNHEY and CDR2 SVGAGI. The CDR3 loop spans 16 amino acids. CDR3 protein: CASSHSDSGSSNTQYF. The CDR3 nucleotides read TGTGCCAGCAGTCACTCTGATAGCGGGAGCTCAAATACGCAGTATTTT.

In regard to this clonotype: One end of the junction does not line up with germline, which may come from a read error. The gene calls are TRBV6-1 and TRBJ2-5; 7 positions match TRBD2. Looked up from germline, CDR1 is MNHNS and CDR2 is SASEGT. The CDR3 runs to 14 residues. CDR3 in DNA: TGTGCCAGCAGTGACTACACGGGGCGGGGGACCCAGAACTTC. This gives the protein CASSDYTGRGTQNF.

The genes are TRBV6-1 and TRBJ2-1; 12 nucleotides agree with TRBD2. The CDR3 has 17 residues. The germline CDR1 and CDR2 sequences are MNHNS and SASEGT. V was pared by 4 bases and J by 5 bases, with 9 bases of the junction left unmatched. The CDR3 DNA reads TGTGCCAGCAGTGTTGGACTAGCGGGATTCGTCCACAATGAGCAGTTCTTC. It codes for CASSVGLAGFVHNEQFF.

The chain has TRBV27 and TRBJ2-2, with D unclear. Deletions cut 5 bases from V and 5 bases from J, with 15 bases between. Germline CDR1 and CDR2: MNHEY and SMNVEV (reference sequence). The CDR3 totals 15 residues. The CDR3 region is CASSPRAGLTGELFF. DNA for the CDR3: TGTGCCAGCAGTCCCCGGGCAGGCCTGACCGGGGAGCTGTTTTTT.

The chain recombines TRBV27 with TRBJ1-2, with D possibly being TRBD1 (5 bases). This CDR3 region has 14 residues. Trimming pared 7 bases from V and 8 bases from J, leaving 20 bases between. CDR1 is MNHEY, CDR2 SMNVEV, per germline (reference sequence). CDR3 residues: CASTRRGGMRGYTF. The CDR3 DNA follows: TGTGCCAGCACTCGAAGGGGCGGAATGAGGGGCTACACCTTC.

In its sample, this clonotype was seen once. V is TRBV10-1 and J is TRBJ2-4; D perhaps matches TRBD2 (5 bases). The CDR3 contains 14 residues. Germline V gene data show CDR1 as WNHNN and CDR2 as SYGVQD (reference sequence). Here the CDR3 DNA reads TGCGGCGGCACGGGGTTAACTGCCAAAAACATTCAGTACTTC. It codes for CGGTGLTAKNIQYF.

The rearrangement joins TRBV10-1 to TRBJ2-1; weak D call: TRBD2 (6 bases). There are 14 residues in the CDR3. CDR1 is WNHNN and CDR2 is SYGVQD in the germline V gene (reference sequence). Trimming pared 6 bases from V and 9 bases from J, leaving 18 bases between. The CDR3 DNA reads as TGCGCCAGCAGCACTGGGACTCCCCGGGGTGAGCAGTTCTTC. Its translation: CASSTGTPRGEQFF.